This T cell receptor beta chain appears in the sequencing data of a study of chemoradiotherapy in HPV16-positive cancers (dated by TCRdb to 2021 to 2024). Turning to the overall study: Using functional T-cell assays on cells from a couple of HPV16-positive patients, the researchers defined candidate HPV-specific T-cell clones and common TCR motifs. The study set out to ask whether T-cell immunity against the HPV oncoproteins E6 and E7 changes over the course of chemoradiotherapy and whether that immunity affects survival. TCR repertoires from 86 patients with HPV-related cancers were then used to track the candidate HPV-specific TCRs and motifs.

Library method: the immunoSEQ multiplex PCR assay. This is the immuneACCESS table as TCRdb keeps it, with only in-frame sequences that have V and J called. A part of the clones is gone; compared with another copy, unresolved V genes explain less than half, and the rest is unexplained. This sample lists approximately 27,000 clones; about 80% were detected once. The leading ten clones occupy approximately 5.1% of the sample. Including cysteine and phenylalanine, the CDR3 has 13 amino acids. The retained sequence is limited to the CDR3, 39 bases, with the frame set at the first base. CDR1 and CDR2 are read off the germline V gene (reference sequence) as MNHNY and SVGAGI. V is cut back by 5 bases and J by 3 bases, with 4 bases in the junction unmatched. Summary of the overall study and its limitations: Expansion of candidate HPV-specific clones and E7-related TCR motifs was observed in the tumor microenvironment during treatment, whereas no such expansion was observed for non-HPV-specific T cells. In HPV16-positive patients, expansion of HPV-responsive T cells during chemoradiotherapy was associated with improved recurrence-free survival. The survival association was reported for HPV16-positive patients, and the functional definition of HPV-specific T cells was derived from only a couple of HPV16-positive patients.

Comments on this clone: It lacks a known antigen. Qualities for individual bases were not recorded, and no much larger clone is one base off.

Repertoires were sampled repeatedly over the course of chemoradiotherapy, so clonal expansion could be followed in the tumor microenvironment. The material was blood, obtained from a patient who underwent chemoradiotherapy. In this chain, TRBV6-6 is recombined with TRBJ2-7; 7 bases in between match TRBD1. The clonotype was recovered from a human donor with HPV-associated anogenital cancer. The DNA is as follows: TGTGCCAGCAGTAAACGGGACAGCTACGAGCAGTACTTC. It specifies CASSKRDSYEQYF.